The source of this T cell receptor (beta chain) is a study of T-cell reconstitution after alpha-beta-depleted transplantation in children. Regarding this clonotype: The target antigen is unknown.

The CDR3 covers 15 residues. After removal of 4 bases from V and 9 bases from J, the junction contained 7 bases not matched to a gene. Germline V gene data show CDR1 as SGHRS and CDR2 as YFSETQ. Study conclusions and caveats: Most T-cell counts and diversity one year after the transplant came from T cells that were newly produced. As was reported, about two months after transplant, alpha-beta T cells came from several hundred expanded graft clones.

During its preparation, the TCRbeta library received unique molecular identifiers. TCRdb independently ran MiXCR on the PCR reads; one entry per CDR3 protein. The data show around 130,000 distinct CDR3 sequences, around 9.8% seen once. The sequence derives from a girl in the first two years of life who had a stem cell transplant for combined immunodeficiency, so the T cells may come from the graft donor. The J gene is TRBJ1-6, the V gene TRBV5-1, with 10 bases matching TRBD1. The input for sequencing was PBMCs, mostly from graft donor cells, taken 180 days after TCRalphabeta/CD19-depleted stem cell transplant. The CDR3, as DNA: TGCGCCAGCAGCGTGACAGGGGGCGCGAGTTCACCCCTCCACTTT. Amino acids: CASSVTGGASSPLHF.